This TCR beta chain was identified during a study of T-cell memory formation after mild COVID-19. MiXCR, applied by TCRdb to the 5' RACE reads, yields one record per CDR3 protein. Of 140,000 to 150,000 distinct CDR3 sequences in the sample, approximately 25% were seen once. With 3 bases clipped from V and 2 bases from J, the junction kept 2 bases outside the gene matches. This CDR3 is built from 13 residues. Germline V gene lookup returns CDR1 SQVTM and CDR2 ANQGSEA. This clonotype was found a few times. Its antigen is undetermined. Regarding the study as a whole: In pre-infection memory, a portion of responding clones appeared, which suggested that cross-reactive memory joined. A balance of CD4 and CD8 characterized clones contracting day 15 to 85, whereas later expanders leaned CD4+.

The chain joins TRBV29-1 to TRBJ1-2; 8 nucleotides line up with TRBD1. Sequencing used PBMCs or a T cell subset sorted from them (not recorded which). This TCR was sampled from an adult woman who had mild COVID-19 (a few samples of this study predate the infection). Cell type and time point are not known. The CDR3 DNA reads TGCAGCGTTGACACAGGGGGGAACTATGGCTACACCTTC. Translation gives CSVDTGGNYGYTF.